This TCR beta chain was recorded in a study of blood T cell repertoires in COVID-19. From germline, CDR1 is LGHNA and CDR2 YSLEER. J was trimmed by 3 bases and V by 0 bases; bases with no gene match: 2. The CDR3 extends over 14 amino acids. Sequenced by immunoSEQ multiplex PCR; TCRdb stores in-frame clones only, minus some. The sample has 200,000 to 250,000 clones, roughly nine tenths seen once. Recovery meant two consecutive negative NP/OP PCR tests, professional clearance, or resolved symptoms. The sequenced sample consisted of PBMCs or T cells enriched from blood (not recorded which). This TCR came from a woman aged 25 to 45 who had recovered from COVID-19. The chain recombines TRBV4-3 with TRBJ2-7, with 7 bases lining up with TRBD2. The CDR3 nucleotides read TGCGCCAGCAGCCAAGAACTAGCGAGCTACGAGCAGTACTTC. This sequence encodes CASSQELASYEQYF.